The T cell receptor (beta chain) described here comes from a study of Tregs in tolerant kidney transplant recipients. Only one count was recorded for this clone. Its antigen remains unknown. Measured with immunoSEQ multiplex PCR; TCRdb has only the in-frame clones, and not every one. Of tens of thousands of clones listed, just under 97% are singletons. The sample was Tregs from blood cultured with allogeneic cells. The receptor comes from a human donor in good health.

CDR3 residues: CASSEGQKNTEAFF. Written as DNA, the CDR3 is TGCGCCAGCAGTGAGGGACAGAAGAACACTGAAGCTTTCTTT. V usage is TRBV10-2 and J usage is TRBJ1-1; TRBD1 is a possible D gene (6 bases). Trimming took off 2 bases at V and 1 base at J, with 8 bases between the two ends. Germline V gene data show CDR1 as WSHSY and CDR2 as SAAADI. The CDR3 is made up of 14 amino acids.